This is a list of T cell receptor beta chains from one sample in a study of T cell responses to AZD1222 COVID-19 vaccine. The repertoire was sequenced with immunoSEQ multiplex PCR; TCRdb's copy has only in-frame clones and lacks some. Of tens of thousands of clones in the sample, around 86% were seen once. The sample in question was peripheral blood, obtained on day 0 of AZD1222 vaccination. These receptors came from an adult in good health. The CDR3 runs from the conserved cysteine through the conserved F or W. The order of the fields is J gene, clone size, D gene, V gene, CDR3 DNA, CDR3 protein. A D gene is named only where the DNA matches it firmly. Size is stated for part of the rows, as once, few or many counts, or as a class when the clone is expanded.

TRBJ2-1,-,-,TRBV5-1,TGCGCCAGCAGCTTACAAGATGAGGGAGAGCAGTTCTTC,CASSLQDEGEQFF
TRBJ2-7,-,-,TRBV7-2,TGTGCCAGCACCTTGGTGGGGGGCGGCTACGAGCAGTACTTC,CASTLVGGGYEQYF
TRBJ2-7,-,-,TRBV4-1,TGCGCCAGCAGCCCCCAGGGGAAACTCTACGAGCAGTACTTC,CASSPQGKLYEQYF
TRBJ2-5,-,TRBD2,TRBV12-5,TGTGCTAGTGGTTTGGGTCAAATGGCGGGGGGACAAGAGACCCAGTACTTC,CASGLGQMAGGQETQYF
TRBJ2-2,few,TRBD1,TRBV7-7,TGTGCCAGCAGCTTACGAACTTCCGGGACAGGGCGTGTCACCGGGGAGCTGTTTTTT,CASSLRTSGTGRVTGELFF
TRBJ1-4,-,-,TRBV18,TGTGCCAGCTCACGCGGACAGTTGAATGAAAAACTGTTTTTT,CASSRGQLNEKLFF
TRBJ1-4,-,-,TRBV10-2,TGCGCCAGCAGTGACTGGGGGGCCGAAACTAATGAAAAACTGTTTTTT,CASSDWGAETNEKLFF
TRBJ1-4,-,TRBD1,TRBV27,TGTGCCAGCCGATCGGTGACAGGGACCGAAAAACTGTTTTTT,CASRSVTGTEKLFF
TRBJ2-1,-,-,TRBV4-1,TGCGCCAGAAGACCGGGACGGGACTTCTTAAGCTCCTACAATGAGCAGTTCTTC,CARRPGRDFLSSYNEQFF
TRBJ2-4,-,TRBD2,TRBV7-3,TGTGCCAGCAGCTTATCCAGCGGGACCAAAAACATTCAGTACTTC,CASSLSSGTKNIQYF
TRBJ1-1,-,-,TRBV3-1/TRBV3-2,TGTGCCAGCAGCCAAGACAGGGGAGTCACTGAAGCTTTCTTT,CASSQDRGVTEAFF
TRBJ2-3,-,-,TRBV6-6,TGTGCCAGCAAGGGCCCTAGCACAGATACGCAGTATTTT,CASKGPSTDTQYF
TRBJ2-5,-,TRBD1,TRBV30,TGTGCCTGGAGTGTGTCGGCAGGGGGACGGGAGACCCAGTACTTC,CAWSVSAGGRETQYF
TRBJ1-1,few,-,TRBV3-1/TRBV3-2,TGTGCCAGCAGTCGACAGAACCTTGAAGCTTTCTTT,CASSRQNLEAFF
TRBJ2-1,-,-,TRBV6-5,TGTGCCAGCAGTCCCGGGGTAGTATCGGGCAATGAGCAGTTCTTC,CASSPGVVSGNEQFF
TRBJ2-7,few,-,TRBV30,TGTGCCTGGGGGGGCAGGGGTGGCGAGCAGTACTTC,CAWGGRGGEQYF
TRBJ1-4,-,TRBD1,TRBV13,TGTGCCAGCAGCTCGGGACAGGGAGAAGAAAAACTGTTTTTT,CASSSGQGEEKLFF
TRBJ2-3,-,TRBD2,TRBV19,TGTGCCAGTAGTGAGCTCCTAGCGGGAGACGCAGATACGCAGTATTTT,CASSELLAGDADTQYF
TRBJ2-4,-,-,TRBV20-1,TGCAGTGCTAGTTTGCTTGAGAAAAACATTCAGTACTTC,CSASLLEKNIQYF
TRBJ1-4,-,-,TRBV30,TGTGCCTGGAGCGGCCTCGGGGGAACTAATGAAAAACTGTTTTTT,CAWSGLGGTNEKLFF
TRBJ1-2,-,-,TRBV25-1,TGTGCCAGCAGTGACCCCGGGGGACGTAACTATGGCTACACCTTC,CASSDPGGRNYGYTF
TRBJ1-2,once,-,TRBV12-3/TRBV12-4,TGTGCCAGCAGTTTGGAGGGGAACTATGGCTACACCTTC,CASSLEGNYGYTF
TRBJ2-7,few,TRBD2,TRBV28,TGTGCCAGCCGGACTAGCGGATCCTACGAGCAGTACTTC,CASRTSGSYEQYF
TRBJ1-4,-,TRBD1,TRBV5-4,TGTGCCAGCAGCGACCGACAGGGCGCTAATGAAAAACTGTTTTTT,CASSDRQGANEKLFF
TRBJ2-3,few,TRBD2,TRBV29-1,TGCAGCGTCGCTAGCGGGGGTAGCACAGATACGCAGTATTTT,CSVASGGSTDTQYF
TRBJ2-7,-,TRBD2,TRBV28,TGTGCCAGCAGGCTAGCGGGAGGCACCTACGAGCAGTACTTC,CASRLAGGTYEQYF
TRBJ2-7,-,-,TRBV18,TGTGCCAGCTCATCGCCAGGCTACCGCTACGAGCAGTACTTC,CASSSPGYRYEQYF
TRBJ2-3,-,-,TRBV30,TGTGCCTGGAGTTTATACGGGGGTACGCAGTATTTT,CAWSLYGGTQYF
TRBJ1-1,-,-,TRBV6-2/TRBV6-3,TGTGCCAGCAGTTATAGGGGGAGTGGAGGCCTGAACACTGAAGCTTTCTTT,CASSYRGSGGLNTEAFF